This T cell receptor beta chain derives from a study of regulatory T cells in long-lasting Graves disease. This clonotype was seen ten or more times. This CDR3 has 12 amino acids. V gave up 0 bases and J gave up 6 bases, with 6 bases separating them. Germline values: CDR1 SGHAT, CDR2 FQNNGV. Libraries of TCR beta came from iRepertoire HTBI primers plus Arm-PCR of CDR3 regions. TCRdb re-derived calls from the multiplex PCR reads in MiXCR, one entry per CDR3 protein. The sample has about 470,000 distinct CDR3 sequences, less than 25% seen once. Described time point: persistent/refractory GD, antithyroid drugs over 5 years with positive TRAb. RNA extracted from PBMCs served as the sequencing template. Patients with Graves' disease were diagnosed by American Thyroid Association guidelines.

This chain joins TRBV11-2 and TRBJ2-7; D not certain. The clonotype comes from a female donor with Graves disease. The source was peripheral blood mononuclear cells (PBMCs), collected when the disease was refractory, from a patient treated with antithyroid drugs. This CDR3 is CASSLDVFEQYF. The CDR3 DNA reads as TGTGCCAGCAGCTTAGATGTCTTCGAGCAGTACTTC.